This paragraph reports one T cell receptor beta chain. What it binds is not known. The sample is drawn from a study of beta chain features in type 1 diabetes. Germline values: CDR1 MGHRA, CDR2 YSYEKL. The CDR3 is 16 amino acids. Unmatched junction bases numbered 4, after V lost 2 bases and J lost 4 bases. Expressed TCRB transcripts were sequenced because the entire RNA isolate underwent reverse transcription. The repertoire was sequenced with immunoSEQ multiplex PCR; TCRdb's copy has only in-frame clones and lacks some. The data contain 60,000 or so clones, around 50% of them singletons. Study results and limitations: Moderate but significant shortening of TCRB CDR3s was recorded in all four CD4+ subsets from Type 1 diabetes patients.

This rearrangement joins TRBV4-1 to TRBJ2-1; the match to TRBD2 covers 11 bases. Sequenced material: Tregs from blood. The TCR was taken from a woman aged 40 to 50 with type 1 diabetes. As DNA, the CDR3 is TGCGCCAGCAGCCAATCGCCTAGCGGGGGGTACAATGAGCAGTTCTTC. It translates to CASSQSPSGGYNEQFF.